The rows below give T cell receptor beta chains drawn from one sample of a study of blood T cell repertoires in COVID-19. Sequenced by immunoSEQ multiplex PCR; TCRdb stores in-frame clones only, minus some. Of tens of thousands of clones listed, around 88% are singletons. Sequences were obtained from peripheral blood. These receptors were collected from an elderly woman with active or convalescent COVID-19. CDR3s include the opening cysteine and the closing phenylalanine or tryptophan. Each record gives: clone size, V gene, J gene, D gene, CDR3 protein, CDR3 DNA. A D gene is named only where the DNA matches it firmly. The listing skips clone size in some rows; elsewhere it reads once, few, many or a size class.

few	TRBV7-9	TRBJ2-6	.	CASSPNLGRHSGANVLTF	TGTGCCAGCAGCCCAAATTTGGGGCGCCACTCTGGGGCCAACGTCCTGACTTTC
.	TRBV7-3	TRBJ2-1	.	CASSLEDSSYNEQFF	TGTGCCAGCAGCTTAGAGGATAGCTCCTACAATGAGCAGTTCTTC
once	TRBV5-6	TRBJ2-7	.	CASSRAGYEQYF	TGTGCCAGCAGCCGGGCGGGCTACGAGCAGTACTTC
many	TRBV6-1	TRBJ1-2	.	CASSEADGFDGYTF	TGTGCCAGCAGTGAAGCAGACGGGTTTGATGGCTACACCTTC
.	TRBV5-1	TRBJ2-7	.	CASSLAQGPYEQYF	TGCGCCAGCAGCTTGGCGCAGGGCCCCTACGAGCAGTACTTC
.	TRBV28	TRBJ2-7	.	CASSLIRGEQYF	TGTGCCAGCAGTTTAATCCGGGGCGAGCAGTACTTC
.	TRBV2	TRBJ2-1	.	CASRRGLSPNNEQFF	TGTGCCAGCAGACGCGGACTCTCCCCTAACAATGAGCAGTTCTTC
once	TRBV5-1	TRBJ2-3	TRBD1	CASRQDPGQGTDTQYF	TGCGCCAGCAGACAGGATCCGGGACAGGGGACAGATACGCAGTATTTT
.	TRBV3-1/TRBV3-2	TRBJ2-6	.	CASSQAPGAGANVLTF	TGTGCCAGCAGCCAAGCCCCCGGGGCTGGGGCCAACGTCCTGACTTTC
.	TRBV27	TRBJ1-2	TRBD1	CASSGTSGTAYGYTF	TGTGCCAGCAGTGGCACCTCCGGGACAGCGTATGGCTACACCTTC
.	TRBV2	TRBJ2-1	.	CASRGSMTWFF	TGTGCCAGCAGGGGGAGTATGACTTGGTTCTTC
.	TRBV6-6	TRBJ1-4	.	CASTGQNNEKLFF	TGTGCCAGCACCGGACAGAATAATGAAAAACTGTTTTTT
.	TRBV7-2	TRBJ2-1	TRBD2	CASSRPPGGSGNEQFF	TGTGCCAGCAGCCGCCCCCCAGGCGGGAGTGGTAATGAGCAGTTCTTC
medium-sized	TRBV7-9	TRBJ2-7	TRBD2	CASSFSGSGVYEQYF	TGTGCCAGCAGCTTCTCCGGCAGCGGGGTCTACGAGCAGTACTTC
.	TRBV28	TRBJ1-5	.	CASSLAVSRTQHF	TGTGCCAGCAGTTTAGCGGTTTCTAGGACCCAGCATTTT
.	TRBV3-1/TRBV3-2	TRBJ1-4	.	CASSQVVFRGWSEKLFF	TGTGCCAGCAGCCAAGTCGTCTTTAGGGGTTGGAGTGAAAAACTGTTTTTT